This T cell receptor (beta chain) derives from a study of blood T cells in healthy people across ages. Each donor was a healthy Caucasian individual from Russia, aged roughly 6 to 95. This CDR3 has 12 amino acids. Unmatched junction bases numbered 6, after V lost 6 bases and J lost 8 bases. Germline CDR1 and CDR2: SNHLY and FYNNEI. On this clonotype itself: Its antigen is currently unknown.

Study conclusions and caveats: Those diversity estimates obtained from one million T cells were thought to be underestimates.

Primers used in a second PCR of about 7 to 12 cycles were a sample-barcoded 5' primer and a J-beta primer mix. TCRdb redid the calling of the 5' RACE reads with MiXCR, one entry per CDR3 protein. Among approximately 800,000 distinct CDR3 sequences, around 50% were seen once, and the ten largest hold under 30%. This receptor was identified in a man aged 35-49 years in good health. V usage is TRBV2 and J usage is TRBJ2-5, with 7 nucleotides matching TRBD2. The sequenced sample was blood. The CDR3 bases are TGTGCCAGCAGCGGCGGGAGTGAAACCCAGTACTTC. Protein product: CASSGGSETQYF.